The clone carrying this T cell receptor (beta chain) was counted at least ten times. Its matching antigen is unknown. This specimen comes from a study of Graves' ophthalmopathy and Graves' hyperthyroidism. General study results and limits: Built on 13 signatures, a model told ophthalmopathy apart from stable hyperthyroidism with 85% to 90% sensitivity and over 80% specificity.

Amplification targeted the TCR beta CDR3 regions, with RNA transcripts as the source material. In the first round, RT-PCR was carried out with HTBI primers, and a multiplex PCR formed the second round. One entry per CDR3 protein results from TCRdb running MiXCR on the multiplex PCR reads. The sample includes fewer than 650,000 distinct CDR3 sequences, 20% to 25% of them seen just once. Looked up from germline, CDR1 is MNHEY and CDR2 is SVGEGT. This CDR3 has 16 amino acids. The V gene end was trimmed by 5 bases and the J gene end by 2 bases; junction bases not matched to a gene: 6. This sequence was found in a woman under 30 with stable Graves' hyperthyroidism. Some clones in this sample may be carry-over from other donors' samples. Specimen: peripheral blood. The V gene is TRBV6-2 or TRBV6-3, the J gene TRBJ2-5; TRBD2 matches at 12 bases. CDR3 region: CASSLRTSGEQETQYF. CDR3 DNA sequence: TGTGCCAGCAGTCTCCGGACTAGCGGGGAGCAAGAGACCCAGTACTTC.